The 9 T cell receptor beta chains given below trace back to one sample, sequenced in a study of blood T cell repertoires in COVID-19. Libraries were prepared by immunoSEQ multiplex PCR; TCRdb keeps only in-frame clonotypes and omits some of them. The sample has roughly 260,000 clones; approximately 90% are singletons. Sequences were obtained from PBMCs or T cells enriched from blood (not recorded which). These receptors were collected from a woman between 18 and 29 years old who had recovered from COVID-19.

V usage is TRBV7-9 and J usage is TRBJ2-7, with 7 bases identical to TRBD2. The CDR3 sequence is 14 residues long. CDR1 SEHNR and CDR2 FQNEAQ come from the germline V gene (reference sequence). V lost 2 bases to trimming and J lost 4 bases; unmatched junction nucleotides: 5. CDR3 nucleotides: TGTGCCAGCAGCTTACTCGGCGGGAGTTACGAGCAGTACTTC. It encodes CASSLLGGSYEQYF.

V is TRBV28 and J is TRBJ1-3; the D is unclear. Germline CDR1 is MDHEN and CDR2 is SYDVKM. This CDR3 is 16 amino acids long. The V and J ends lost 5 bases and 8 bases respectively, with 22 bases between them. DNA for the CDR3: TGTGCCAGCAGTGGATCGAGCGGGGTGAGGGAGGACACCATATATTTT. Amino acids: CASSGSSGVREDTIYF.

The chain uses TRBV7-3 and TRBJ1-2, with TRBD1 as a possible D gene (6 bases). The CDR3 sequence is 14 residues long. Germline V gene sequence: CDR1 SGHTA, CDR2 FQGTGA. The V end lost 4 bases, the J end lost 6 bases, and 15 bases lay between the germline ends. The CDR3: CASSSPGTNDGYTF. In DNA form, the CDR3 reads TGTGCCAGCAGCTCCCCCGGGACAAACGATGGCTACACCTTC.

V is TRBV27 and J is TRBJ2-5, with 13 nucleotides matching TRBD2. The germline gives CDR1 MNHEY, CDR2 SMNVEV (reference sequence). The CDR3 runs 16 residues. The V segment lost 8 bases and the J segment 5 bases; nucleotides outside the gene matches: 11. The CDR3 is CASLPGLAGRGETQYF. The CDR3 coding sequence is TGTGCCAGCTTACCGGGACTAGCGGGAAGGGGGGAGACCCAGTACTTC.

This clone was counted many times. This chain uses TRBV6-2 or TRBV6-3 with TRBJ2-3, with 8 positions matching TRBD2. The CDR3 extends over 15 amino acids. The germline gives CDR1 MNHEY, CDR2 SVGEGT. J gave up 3 bases and V 6 bases, and 8 bases lay outside the gene matches. The DNA for the CDR3 is TGTGCCAGCAGCCCCAAGACTAGCGAAACAGATACGCAGTATTTT. This translates into CASSPKTSETDTQYF.

V gene TRBV10-3 combines with J gene TRBJ1-4; tentative D call: TRBD1 (6 bases). Germline CDR1 is ENHRY and CDR2 is SYGVKD. Between the trimmed V and J ends, which lost 3 bases and 8 bases, there was a span of 13 bases. This CDR3 spans 14 amino acids. The CDR3 sequence: CAISDGGLGEKLFF. DNA for the CDR3: TGTGCCATCAGTGACGGGGGGCTTGGAGAAAAACTGTTTTTT.

V and J are TRBV19 and TRBJ1-2; TRBD1 agrees at 8 bases. The CDR3 consists of 14 residues. The germline gives CDR1 LNHDA, CDR2 SQIVND (reference sequence). The ends lost 5 bases at V and 7 bases at J; junction bases unmatched: 9. CDR3 amino acids: CASSQKGQGGGYTF. In DNA form, the CDR3 reads TGTGCCAGTAGTCAAAAAGGACAGGGAGGTGGCTACACCTTC.

The genes are TRBV11-2 and TRBJ1-2; D perhaps matches TRBD1 (5 bases). The CDR3 is 14 residues long. V was shortened by 4 bases and J by 3 bases, with 12 bases between the two germline ends. Germline V gene lookup returns CDR1 SGHAT and CDR2 FQNNGV. The CDR3 DNA sequence: TGTGCCAGCAGCTCAGGGTCGAATCACTATGGCTACACCTTC. Protein product: CASSSGSNHYGYTF.

J is TRBJ2-1 and V is TRBV5-1, with TRBD2 matching over 12 bases. Looked up from germline, CDR1 is SGHRS and CDR2 is YFSETQ. The CDR3 spans 18 residues. V gave up 5 bases and J gave up 3 bases; unmatched junction bases: 12. The DNA of the CDR3 is TGCGCCAGCAGGCAGAGACTAGCGGGGGCACGAATCTACAATGAGCAGTTCTTC. Translation gives CASRQRLAGARIYNEQFF. Variable domain in full (rest from reference TRBV5-1 and TRBJ2-1): KAGVTQTPRYLIKTRGQQVTLSCSPISGHRSVSWYQQTPGQGLQFLFEYFSETQRNKGNFPGRFSGRQFSNSRSEMNVSTLELGDSALYLCASRQRLAGARIYNEQFFGPGTRLTVL.